A selection of T cell receptor beta chains follows, all from one sample in a study of CD8+ T cells in alopecia areata. Generated by immunoSEQ multiplex PCR, the TCRdb table keeps only in-frame clones and is missing some. The sample records 130,000 to 150,000 clones, around 62% being singletons. Source material: CD8+ T cells sorted from blood. The receptors shown here come from a human donor in good health. CDR3s include the opening cysteine and the closing phenylalanine or tryptophan. A D gene is named only where the DNA matches it firmly. A row's size may be missing; if present it is once, few, many or a size class.

cdr3_aa: CASSLDDSASYEQYF
cdr3_nt: TGCGCCAGCAGCTTGGACGACAGTGCGTCCTACGAGCAGTACTTC
v_call: TRBV5-1
clone_size: NA
j_call: TRBJ2-7
cdr3_length: 15
d_call: NA

cdr3_aa: CAIRSDKQPYEQYF
cdr3_nt: TGTGCCATCAGATCAGACAAACAACCCTACGAGCAGTACTTC
v_call: TRBV10-3
clone_size: NA
j_call: TRBJ2-7
cdr3_length: 14
d_call: NA

cdr3_aa: CASSLSGANVLTF
cdr3_nt: TGTGCCAGCAGTTTAAGCGGGGCCAACGTCCTGACTTTC
v_call: TRBV27
clone_size: many
j_call: TRBJ2-6
cdr3_length: 13
d_call: NA

cdr3_aa: CASSPGQTYEQYF
cdr3_nt: TGCGCCAGCAGCCCGGGACAGACCTACGAGCAGTACTTC
v_call: TRBV5-1
clone_size: once
j_call: TRBJ2-7
cdr3_length: 13
d_call: TRBD1

cdr3_aa: CASSAGLSYNEQFF
cdr3_nt: TGTGCCAGCAGTGCGGGACTCTCCTACAATGAGCAGTTCTTC
v_call: TRBV6-1
clone_size: many
j_call: TRBJ2-1
cdr3_length: 14
d_call: NA

cdr3_aa: CASSPLADLSYEQYF
cdr3_nt: TGTGCCAGCAGTCCACTAGCGGATCTTTCCTACGAGCAGTACTTC
v_call: TRBV27
clone_size: NA
j_call: TRBJ2-7
cdr3_length: 15
d_call: TRBD2

cdr3_aa: CSVEEGLSGANVLTF
cdr3_nt: TGCAGCGTTGAAGAGGGGCTCTCTGGGGCCAACGTCCTGACTTTC
v_call: TRBV29-1
clone_size: few
j_call: TRBJ2-6
cdr3_length: 15
d_call: NA

cdr3_aa: CAISRWEGDEQYF
cdr3_nt: TGTGCCATCAGTAGGTGGGAGGGTGACGAGCAGTACTTC
v_call: TRBV10-3
clone_size: NA
j_call: TRBJ2-7
cdr3_length: 13
d_call: TRBD2

cdr3_aa: CASSALKAAKNIQYF
cdr3_nt: TGTGCCAGCAGCGCCCTAAAGGCGGCCAAAAACATTCAGTACTTC
v_call: TRBV7-9
clone_size: NA
j_call: TRBJ2-4
cdr3_length: 15
d_call: NA

cdr3_aa: CASSLGDVGAQHF
cdr3_nt: TGTGCCAGCAGCCTAGGGGATGTGGGCGCCCAGCATTTT
v_call: TRBV9
clone_size: NA
j_call: TRBJ1-5
cdr3_length: 13
d_call: NA

cdr3_aa: CSVVDGSGNTIYF
cdr3_nt: TGCAGCGTGGTGGACGGCTCTGGAAACACCATATATTTT
v_call: TRBV29-1
clone_size: NA
j_call: TRBJ1-3
cdr3_length: 13
d_call: NA

cdr3_aa: CASSPDQGGRLFF
cdr3_nt: TGTGCCAGCAGCCCAGACCAGGGGGGGAGACTGTTTTTT
v_call: TRBV9
clone_size: NA
j_call: TRBJ1-4
cdr3_length: 13
d_call: TRBD1

cdr3_aa: CSAYRYEQYF
cdr3_nt: TGCAGTGCTTACCGGTACGAGCAGTACTTC
v_call: TRBV20-1
clone_size: NA
j_call: TRBJ2-7
cdr3_length: 10
d_call: NA

cdr3_aa: CASSVIAGPSGDEQFF
cdr3_nt: TGTGCCAGCAGCGTAATCGCGGGTCCGTCGGGGGATGAGCAGTTCTTC
v_call: TRBV9
clone_size: NA
j_call: TRBJ2-1
cdr3_length: 16
d_call: NA

cdr3_aa: CATSGGDEQFF
cdr3_nt: TGTGCCACCAGCGGGGGGGACGAGCAGTTCTTC
v_call: TRBV15
clone_size: NA
j_call: TRBJ2-1
cdr3_length: 11
d_call: TRBD2

cdr3_aa: CSVLAGAEAFF
cdr3_nt: TGCAGCGTTCTGGCGGGGGCTGAAGCTTTCTTT
v_call: TRBV29-1
clone_size: NA
j_call: TRBJ1-1
cdr3_length: 11
d_call: NA

cdr3_aa: CASSPPDRTLQETQYF
cdr3_nt: TGTGCCAGCTCACCACCTGACAGGACGCTCCAAGAGACCCAGTACTTC
v_call: TRBV18
clone_size: NA
j_call: TRBJ2-5
cdr3_length: 16
d_call: NA

cdr3_aa: CASRPTRNRDGANYGYTF
cdr3_nt: TGTGCCAGCAGACCTACTCGAAACCGGGACGGGGCTAACTATGGCTACACCTTC
v_call: TRBV28
clone_size: NA
j_call: TRBJ1-2
cdr3_length: 18
d_call: NA

cdr3_aa: CATTGNYGYTF
cdr3_nt: TGTGCCACCACAGGGAACTATGGCTACACCTTC
v_call: TRBV6-6
clone_size: NA
j_call: TRBJ1-2
cdr3_length: 11
d_call: NA

cdr3_aa: CASSDSRGTSGSHEQFF
cdr3_nt: TGTGCCAGCAGTGATTCTCGAGGGACTAGCGGGAGTCATGAGCAGTTCTTC
v_call: TRBV25-1
clone_size: NA
j_call: TRBJ2-1
cdr3_length: 17
d_call: TRBD2

cdr3_aa: CSVETPGGVYNEQFF
cdr3_nt: TGCAGCGTTGAAACCCCCGGGGGGGTTTACAATGAGCAGTTCTTC
v_call: TRBV29-1
clone_size: NA
j_call: TRBJ2-1
cdr3_length: 15
d_call: TRBD2

cdr3_aa: CASSSGLAVYNEQFF
cdr3_nt: TGTGCCAGCAGTTCAGGTCTAGCGGTCTACAATGAGCAGTTCTTC
v_call: TRBV6-5
clone_size: NA
j_call: TRBJ2-1
cdr3_length: 15
d_call: TRBD2

cdr3_aa: CASSVPLGTGPDNEQFF
cdr3_nt: TGTGCCAGCAGCGTACCCCTTGGGACGGGTCCTGACAATGAGCAGTTCTTC
v_call: TRBV7-9
clone_size: few
j_call: TRBJ2-1
cdr3_length: 17
d_call: NA

cdr3_aa: CSVLASTNEKLFF
cdr3_nt: TGCAGCGTTCTAGCCTCAACTAATGAAAAACTGTTTTTT
v_call: TRBV29-1
clone_size: NA
j_call: TRBJ1-4
cdr3_length: 13
d_call: NA

cdr3_aa: CASSNLLGSTDTQYF
cdr3_nt: TGTGCCAGCAGTAACCTGTTAGGGAGCACAGATACGCAGTATTTT
v_call: TRBV6-5
clone_size: NA
j_call: TRBJ2-3
cdr3_length: 15
d_call: NA

cdr3_aa: CASRPGAIEQFF
cdr3_nt: TGTGCCAGCAGACCCGGGGCGATTGAGCAGTTCTTC
v_call: TRBV7-4
clone_size: NA
j_call: TRBJ2-1
cdr3_length: 12
d_call: NA

cdr3_aa: CASSLMGGTEAFF
cdr3_nt: TGTGCCAGCAGTTTAATGGGGGGAACTGAAGCTTTCTTT
v_call: TRBV27
clone_size: NA
j_call: TRBJ1-1
cdr3_length: 13
d_call: NA

cdr3_aa: CASSVDGVGVYQETQYF
cdr3_nt: TGTGCCAGCAGCGTAGATGGGGTTGGGGTGTACCAAGAGACCCAGTACTTC
v_call: TRBV9
clone_size: NA
j_call: TRBJ2-5
cdr3_length: 17
d_call: NA

cdr3_aa: CASSNYEQYF
cdr3_nt: TGTGCCAGCAGTAATTACGAGCAGTACTTC
v_call: TRBV6-6
clone_size: NA
j_call: TRBJ2-7
cdr3_length: 10
d_call: NA

cdr3_aa: CSVASGETYEQYF
cdr3_nt: TGCAGCGTTGCCAGCGGGGAAACCTACGAGCAGTACTTC
v_call: TRBV29-1
clone_size: once
j_call: TRBJ2-7
cdr3_length: 13
d_call: TRBD2

cdr3_aa: CASSLLGLDGDNEQFF
cdr3_nt: TGTGCCAGCAGTTTATTGGGCCTCGACGGGGACAATGAGCAGTTCTTC
v_call: TRBV27
clone_size: once
j_call: TRBJ2-1
cdr3_length: 16
d_call: NA

cdr3_aa: CSHSGGGEQFF
cdr3_nt: TGCAGCCACTCAGGGGGCGGTGAGCAGTTCTTC
v_call: TRBV20-1
clone_size: NA
j_call: TRBJ2-1
cdr3_length: 11
d_call: TRBD1

cdr3_aa: CASTPPGGRARETQYF
cdr3_nt: TGTGCCAGCACCCCGCCCGGCGGGAGGGCCCGGGAGACCCAGTACTTC
v_call: TRBV5-6
clone_size: NA
j_call: TRBJ2-5
cdr3_length: 16
d_call: TRBD2

cdr3_aa: CASGPTMDEQYF
cdr3_nt: TGTGCTAGTGGCCCCACGATGGACGAGCAGTACTTC
v_call: TRBV12-5
clone_size: few
j_call: TRBJ2-7
cdr3_length: 12
d_call: NA

cdr3_aa: CSVETLGGLAVYEQYF
cdr3_nt: TGCAGCGTTGAAACCCTAGGGGGTCTAGCTGTCTACGAGCAGTACTTC
v_call: TRBV29-1
clone_size: NA
j_call: TRBJ2-7
cdr3_length: 16
d_call: NA

cdr3_aa: CSVEDHGYTGELFF
cdr3_nt: TGCAGCGTTGAAGACCACGGATACACCGGGGAGCTGTTTTTT
v_call: TRBV29-1
clone_size: few
j_call: TRBJ2-2
cdr3_length: 14
d_call: NA

cdr3_aa: CASSPDPQETQYF
cdr3_nt: TGCGCCAGCAGCCCTGATCCTCAAGAGACCCAGTACTTC
v_call: TRBV23-1
clone_size: few
j_call: TRBJ2-5
cdr3_length: 13
d_call: NA

cdr3_aa: CASSFRSSGRWDTQYF
cdr3_nt: TGTGCCAGCAGTTTCCGGTCTAGCGGGAGATGGGATACGCAGTATTTT
v_call: TRBV28
clone_size: NA
j_call: TRBJ2-3
cdr3_length: 16
d_call: TRBD2

cdr3_aa: CAWSVPDPRGDGQYF
cdr3_nt: TGTGCCTGGAGTGTACCAGATCCACGGGGGGACGGGCAGTACTTC
v_call: TRBV30
clone_size: once
j_call: TRBJ2-7
cdr3_length: 15
d_call: TRBD2

cdr3_aa: CASSSYGGQGYEQYF
cdr3_nt: TGTGCCAGTAGCTCCTATGGCGGACAGGGATACGAGCAGTACTTC
v_call: TRBV19
clone_size: NA
j_call: TRBJ2-7
cdr3_length: 15
d_call: TRBD1

cdr3_aa: CASSFGQKNQPQHF
cdr3_nt: TGTGCCAGCAGTTTCGGGCAGAAGAATCAGCCCCAGCATTTT
v_call: TRBV18
clone_size: few
j_call: TRBJ1-5
cdr3_length: 14
d_call: NA

cdr3_aa: CASSAGSGAYNEQFF
cdr3_nt: TGTGCCAGCAGTGCTGGGAGCGGGGCCTACAATGAGCAGTTCTTC
v_call: TRBV2
clone_size: NA
j_call: TRBJ2-1
cdr3_length: 15
d_call: TRBD2

cdr3_aa: CASSSPIYNEQFF
cdr3_nt: TGTGCCAGCAGCTCTCCGATCTACAATGAGCAGTTCTTC
v_call: TRBV7-2
clone_size: NA
j_call: TRBJ2-1
cdr3_length: 13
d_call: NA

cdr3_aa: CATLDSQETQYF
cdr3_nt: TGTGCCACCCTCGACAGTCAAGAGACCCAGTACTTC
v_call: TRBV10-3
clone_size: few
j_call: TRBJ2-5
cdr3_length: 12
d_call: NA

cdr3_aa: CASSRTVDTQYF
cdr3_nt: TGTGCCAGCAGCCGGACGGTGGATACGCAGTATTTT
v_call: TRBV5-6
clone_size: NA
j_call: TRBJ2-3
cdr3_length: 12
d_call: NA

cdr3_aa: CASSLSTGGNGYTF
cdr3_nt: TGTGCCAGCAGCTTAAGTACAGGGGGCAATGGCTACACCTTC
v_call: TRBV7-8
clone_size: once
j_call: TRBJ1-2
cdr3_length: 14
d_call: TRBD1

cdr3_aa: CAISETHEQFF
cdr3_nt: TGTGCCATCAGTGAGACCCATGAGCAGTTCTTC
v_call: TRBV10-3
clone_size: NA
j_call: TRBJ2-1
cdr3_length: 11
d_call: NA

cdr3_aa: CASSLEGGRREAEQFF
cdr3_nt: TGTGCCAGCAGTTTAGAAGGGGGTCGGCGGGAGGCTGAGCAGTTCTTC
v_call: TRBV7-6
clone_size: NA
j_call: TRBJ2-1
cdr3_length: 16
d_call: TRBD2

cdr3_aa: CATWRGNSPLHF
cdr3_nt: TGTGCCACCTGGAGAGGGAATTCACCCCTCCACTTT
v_call: TRBV6-5
clone_size: NA
j_call: TRBJ1-6
cdr3_length: 12
d_call: NA

cdr3_aa: CASSLGGELEQYF
cdr3_nt: TGTGCCAGCAGTTTGGGGGGCGAGTTGGAGCAGTACTTC
v_call: TRBV28
clone_size: NA
j_call: TRBJ2-7
cdr3_length: 13
d_call: NA

cdr3_aa: CSATGTENRGYNEQFF
cdr3_nt: TGCAGCGCTACCGGGACAGAGAACAGAGGTTACAATGAGCAGTTCTTC
v_call: TRBV29-1
clone_size: few
j_call: TRBJ2-1
cdr3_length: 16
d_call: TRBD1

cdr3_aa: CASSVGGGGGYEQYF
cdr3_nt: TGTGCCAGCAGCGTAGGCGGCGGGGGTGGCTACGAGCAGTACTTC
v_call: TRBV9
clone_size: NA
j_call: TRBJ2-7
cdr3_length: 15
d_call: TRBD2

cdr3_aa: CSVESYGYTF
cdr3_nt: TGCAGCGTTGAAAGCTATGGCTACACCTTC
v_call: TRBV29-1
clone_size: NA
j_call: TRBJ1-2
cdr3_length: 10
d_call: NA

cdr3_aa: CASSLTGGSYNEQFF
cdr3_nt: TGTGCCAGTAGCCTCACAGGGGGCTCCTACAATGAGCAGTTCTTC
v_call: TRBV19
clone_size: NA
j_call: TRBJ2-1
cdr3_length: 15
d_call: TRBD1

cdr3_aa: CSVVLQGAREAFF
cdr3_nt: TGCAGCGTTGTACTTCAAGGGGCACGTGAAGCTTTCTTT
v_call: TRBV29-1
clone_size: NA
j_call: TRBJ1-1
cdr3_length: 13
d_call: NA

cdr3_aa: CASSLSSYNEQFF
cdr3_nt: TGTGCCAGCAGCTTGTCTTCCTACAATGAGCAGTTCTTC
v_call: TRBV7-3
clone_size: once
j_call: TRBJ2-1
cdr3_length: 13
d_call: NA

cdr3_aa: CASSLEVAGDIEQYF
cdr3_nt: TGCGCCAGCAGCTTGGAGGTAGCGGGAGATATCGAGCAGTACTTC
v_call: TRBV5-1
clone_size: NA
j_call: TRBJ2-7
cdr3_length: 15
d_call: TRBD2

cdr3_aa: CSVETGRSYEQYF
cdr3_nt: TGCAGCGTTGAGACGGGGCGGTCCTACGAGCAGTACTTC
v_call: TRBV29-1
clone_size: NA
j_call: TRBJ2-7
cdr3_length: 13
d_call: NA